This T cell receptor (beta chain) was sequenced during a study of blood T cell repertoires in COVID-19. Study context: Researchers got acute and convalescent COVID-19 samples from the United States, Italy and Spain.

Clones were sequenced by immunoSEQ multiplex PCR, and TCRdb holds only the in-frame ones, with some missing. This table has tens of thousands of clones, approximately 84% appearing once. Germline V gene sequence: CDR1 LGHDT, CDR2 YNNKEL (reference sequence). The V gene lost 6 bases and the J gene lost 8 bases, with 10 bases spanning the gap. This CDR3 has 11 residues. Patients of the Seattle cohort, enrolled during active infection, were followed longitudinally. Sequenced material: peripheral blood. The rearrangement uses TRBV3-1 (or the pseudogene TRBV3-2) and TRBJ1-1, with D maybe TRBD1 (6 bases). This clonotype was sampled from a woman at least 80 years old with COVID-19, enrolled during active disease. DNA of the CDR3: TGTGCCAGCAGGGACGACAGGGAAGCTTTCTTT. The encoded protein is CASRDDREAFF.